The rows below give T cell receptor beta chains drawn from one sample of a study of Ad26.COV2.S vaccination and SARS-CoV-2 variants. Clones were read by immunoSEQ multiplex PCR, and TCRdb kept only the in-frame ones, dropping some. The sample lists 250,000 or so clones, roughly 85% occurring once. The sample in question was peripheral blood, obtained in a trial of Ad26.COV2.S vaccine versus placebo. The receptor set was obtained from a person between 18 and 65 years old who received the Ad26.COV2.S COVID-19 vaccine or a placebo. CDR3s include the opening cysteine and the closing phenylalanine or tryptophan. A D gene is named only where the DNA matches it firmly. Clone size is stated in some rows and not others, as once, few, many or a class when expanded.

.,.,TRBJ2-1,TRBV27,TGTGCCAGCAGTATACAGTCATCCTACAATGAGCAGTTCTTC,CASSIQSSYNEQFF
.,.,TRBJ1-6,TRBV5-6,TGTGCCAGCAGCACCGCCAGGGGAGTCAAATATTCACCCCTCCACTTT,CASSTARGVKYSPLHF
.,TRBD1,TRBJ2-3,TRBV7-9,TGTGCCAGCAGACGAGGGACAGGGGGCACAGATACGCAGTATTTT,CASRRGTGGTDTQYF
.,.,TRBJ1-2,TRBV9,TGTGCCAGCAGCGTCACAGAGTACTATGGCTACACCTTC,CASSVTEYYGYTF
.,.,TRBJ2-1,TRBV5-6,TGTGCCAGCCGACATACACGGAGTGAGCAGTTCTTC,CASRHTRSEQFF
.,.,TRBJ1-5,TRBV6-5,TGTGCCAGCAGTTACTCGGGGGGAAACAATCAGCCCCAGCATTTT,CASSYSGGNNQPQHF
few,.,TRBJ1-1,TRBV5-4,TGTGCCAGCAGCTTTACGAACACTGAAGCTTTCTTT,CASSFTNTEAFF
.,TRBD1,TRBJ1-2,TRBV6-5,TGTGCCAGCAGGCTCGACAGGGTCGTCGAGGGCTACACCTTC,CASRLDRVVEGYTF
.,.,TRBJ2-7,TRBV6-2/TRBV6-3,TGTGCCAGCAGTTCGATCACGATTACGACTACCGGGGCTTACCAGCAGTACTTC,CASSSITITTTGAYQQYF
once,.,TRBJ1-1,TRBV10-3,TGTGCCATCAGTGGGGGGGGCCCCAACACTGAAGCTTTCTTT,CAISGGGPNTEAFF
.,.,TRBJ1-5,TRBV4-2,TGTGCCAGCAGCCAAGAGGGGGTAGGTCAGCCCCAGCATTTT,CASSQEGVGQPQHF
few,.,TRBJ2-3,TRBV6-4,TGTGCCAGCAGTGACAAAGGGGGGACAGATACGCAGTATTTT,CASSDKGGTDTQYF
.,.,TRBJ2-1,TRBV4-3,TGCGCCAGCAGCCGAGAAGACGTTTTCTGGGGGCGGGAGCAGTTCTTC,CASSREDVFWGREQFF
.,.,TRBJ1-1,TRBV9,TGTGCCAGCAGCTACCAAGGGAACACTGAAGCTTTCTTT,CASSYQGNTEAFF
.,.,TRBJ2-2,TRBV6-5,TGTGCCAGCAGGACATCCGACACCGGGGAGCTGTTTTTT,CASRTSDTGELFF
.,.,TRBJ1-1,TRBV19,TGTGCTGCAAGCGGGTCCACTGAAGCTTTCTTT,CAASGSTEAFF
few,TRBD1,TRBJ1-5,TRBV4-3,TGCGCCAGCAGCCAGACAGGGTACAGCAATCAGCCCCAGCATTTT,CASSQTGYSNQPQHF
.,.,TRBJ2-2,TRBV7-3,TGTGCCAGCAGCTTATCGCGTGCGGGAATTAACACCGGGGAGCTGTTTTTT,CASSLSRAGINTGELFF
.,.,TRBJ1-1,TRBV30,TGTGCCTGGAGTGTACGTCCGCCAGCTGAAGCTTTCTTT,CAWSVRPPAEAFF
.,.,TRBJ1-2,TRBV7-9,TGTGCCAGCAGCTTAGAAGCTAACTATGGCTACACCTTC,CASSLEANYGYTF
.,TRBD1,TRBJ1-4,TRBV9,TGTGCCAGCAGCGTAGCGGACAGGGGGATTAATGAAAAACTGTTTTTT,CASSVADRGINEKLFF
.,TRBD1,TRBJ1-5,TRBV2,TGTGCCAGCAGTGAGGACAGGTCCCTCACTAGCAATCAGCCCCAGCATTTT,CASSEDRSLTSNQPQHF
.,TRBD1,TRBJ2-7,TRBV7-8,TGTGCCAGCAGCTCAACCGGGACAGATTCCTACGAGCAGTACTTC,CASSSTGTDSYEQYF
.,TRBD1,TRBJ1-2,TRBV4-1,TGCGCCAGCAGCCAAGAGGACAGGATATTCTATGGCTACACCTTC,CASSQEDRIFYGYTF
.,TRBD2,TRBJ2-5,TRBV11-2,TGTGCCAGCAGCTCCACGACTAGCGTATCTCAAGAGACCCAGTACTTC,CASSSTTSVSQETQYF
.,TRBD1,TRBJ1-2,TRBV30,TGTGCCTGGAGTAACAGGGGATACGGCTACACCTTC,CAWSNRGYGYTF
.,.,TRBJ2-5,TRBV3-1/TRBV3-2,TGTGCCAGCAGCCACTCCGGGTCCCATAAGACCCAGTACTTC,CASSHSGSHKTQYF
.,.,TRBJ2-2,TRBV7-8,TGTGCCAGCAGCTTAGCTTTGGTCAGCGTGAACACCGGGGAGCTGTTTTTT,CASSLALVSVNTGELFF
.,TRBD2,TRBJ2-1,TRBV5-4,TGTGCCAGCAGCTCCTTAGCGGGAGAAGCGTACAATGAGCAGTTCTTC,CASSSLAGEAYNEQFF
.,.,TRBJ2-5,TRBV7-2,TGTGCCAGCAGCTTAGGGGACTTGACCCCGACCCAGTACTTC,CASSLGDLTPTQYF
.,.,TRBJ2-3,TRBV4-2,TGTGCCAGCAGCCCGAAAACCACAGATACGCAGTATTTT,CASSPKTTDTQYF
.,.,TRBJ2-7,TRBV19,TGTGCCAGTAGCCGGACCCCCAATCCGGCCCCCTACGAGCAGTACTTC,CASSRTPNPAPYEQYF
few,TRBD2,TRBJ2-1,TRBV6-4,TGTGCCAGCACTCATCCCATTAGCGGGGTATACAATGAGCAGTTCTTC,CASTHPISGVYNEQFF
.,.,TRBJ2-1,TRBV3-1/TRBV3-2,TGTGCCAGCAGCCAAGGGAGTTACAATGAGCAGTTCTTC,CASSQGSYNEQFF
.,.,TRBJ2-4,TRBV19,TGTGCCAGTAGTATAGGCCCGGGACTAGCCAAAAACATTCAGTACTTC,CASSIGPGLAKNIQYF
once,.,TRBJ1-1,TRBV19,TGTGCCAGTAGTACGGCGGGGGGCGGCGCTGAAGCTTTCTTT,CASSTAGGGAEAFF
.,.,TRBJ2-6,TRBV19,TGTGCCAGCACAAAAACAGGGACTGGGGCCAACGTCCTGACTTTC,CASTKTGTGANVLTF
few,.,TRBJ1-1,TRBV7-9,TGTGCCAGCAGCTTAGCGCTACCACCCTACACTGAAGCTTTCTTT,CASSLALPPYTEAFF
.,.,TRBJ2-5,TRBV11-1,TGTGCCAGCAGCTTCAGACTGGGGCAAGAGACCCAGTACTTC,CASSFRLGQETQYF
once,.,TRBJ2-5,TRBV18,TGTGCCAGCTCACCCCTGATGAAGGTAGAACAAGAGACCCAGTACTTC,CASSPLMKVEQETQYF
.,TRBD2,TRBJ2-1,TRBV19,TGTGCCAGTAGACAAATACTAGCGAGTCCCTACAATGAGCAGTTCTTC,CASRQILASPYNEQFF
.,TRBD1,TRBJ1-5,TRBV19,TGTGCCAGTAGTAAGTTCTCCGGAGGGGGCGCGAGCAATCAGCCCCAGCATTTT,CASSKFSGGGASNQPQHF
.,.,TRBJ1-1,TRBV6-5,TGTGCCAGCAGTTACTCCCAGGGGACAAACACTGAAGCTTTCTTT,CASSYSQGTNTEAFF
.,.,TRBJ1-6,TRBV5-1,TGCGCCAGCACGACAGAGTATAATTCACCCCTCCACTTT,CASTTEYNSPLHF
few,TRBD1,TRBJ1-1,TRBV7-3,TGTGCCAGCAGCTCGGACAGGGTAAACACTGAAGCTTTCTTT,CASSSDRVNTEAFF
.,TRBD2,TRBJ2-3,TRBV2,TGTGCCAGCAGTGCGGCTAGCGGGGGGGCCACAGATACGCAGTATTTT,CASSAASGGATDTQYF
.,TRBD1,TRBJ2-3,TRBV6-4,TGTGCCAGCAGCCCGGGACAGGATGGAGATACGCAGTATTTT,CASSPGQDGDTQYF
.,.,TRBJ2-3,TRBV29-1,TGCAGCGCCCGGGCCCCTAGAGCCACAGATACGCAGTATTTT,CSARAPRATDTQYF
.,TRBD2,TRBJ2-1,TRBV19,TGTGCCAGTAAAAAGCAGGTAGCGGGAGCTGAGCAGTTCTTC,CASKKQVAGAEQFF
.,.,TRBJ2-2,TRBV2,TGTGCCAGCAGTGATGCGGTCGGGGAGCTGTTTTTT,CASSDAVGELFF
.,.,TRBJ1-3,TRBV19,TGTGCCAGTAATAGTTTTTCCCATACCGCCTCTGGAAACACCATATATTTT,CASNSFSHTASGNTIYF